The next 27 T cell receptor beta chains were all read from a single sample in a study of control samples from healthy donors and cancer patients (dated by TCRdb to the early 2020s). The method behind the library was the immunoSEQ multiplex PCR assay. TCRdb took this table from immuneACCESS and kept in-frame rearrangements with V and J called. Such tables lack part of the clones; where checked against another copy, unresolved V genes explain under half of the gap, and the rest is unexplained. This sample holds roughly 70,000 clones; under 90% were observed only once. The top ten clones comprise about 26% of the sample. Source material: blood. Source of these receptors: a man aged 50-59 years in good health.

This CDR3 reads CASSLEGTDTYEQYF. As DNA, the CDR3 is TGTGCCAGCAGCTTAGAGGGGACAGACACCTACGAGCAGTACTTC. The chain is built from TRBV11-3 and TRBJ2-7, with 7 bases matching TRBD1. The CDR3 has 15 residues. Germline V gene lookup returns CDR1 SGHNT and CDR2 YENEEA. Losses at the gene ends were 0 bases for V and 2 bases for J; bases not matched to a gene: 4.

V gene TRBV6-5 combines with J gene TRBJ2-3, with a tentative D call TRBD1 (5 bases). The CDR3 length is 15 residues. V was pared by 0 bases and J by 3 bases, with 10 bases between. Germline values: CDR1 MNHEY, CDR2 SVGAGI. CDR3 amino acids: CASSYSTAGTDTQYF. The CDR3 nucleotides are TGTGCCAGCAGTTACTCGACGGCAGGGACAGATACGCAGTATTTT.

This clone showed up just a few times. This rearrangement joins TRBV2 to TRBJ1-5; D perhaps matches TRBD1 (6 bases). Germline V gives CDR1 SNHLY, CDR2 FYNNEI. The CDR3 spans 16 residues. V was trimmed by 6 bases and J by 3 bases, leaving 18 bases between them. In DNA form, the CDR3 reads TGTGCCAGCAGGCGGACAGTCAGAACCCTCAATCAGCCCCAGCATTTT. This sequence encodes CASRRTVRTLNQPQHF. The variable domain in full, completed from reference TRBV2 and TRBJ1-5, reads EPEVTQTPSHQVTQMGQEVILRCVPISNHLYFYWYRQILGQKVEFLVSFYNNEISEKSEIFDDQFSVERPDGSNFTLKIRSTKLEDSAMYFCASRRTVRTLNQPQHFGDGTRLSIL.

The CDR3 DNA is TGTGCCAGCACTCTGACAGGGAGGTTGGACGAGCAGTACTTC. Protein product: CASTLTGRLDEQYF. The chain joins TRBV6-5 to TRBJ2-7; weak D call: TRBD1 (7 bases). The germline CDR1 and CDR2 sequences are MNHEY and SVGAGI. The CDR3 is made up of 14 amino acids. The ends were cut back, 7 bases at V and 5 bases at J, with 18 bases in the middle.

The V gene is TRBV18, the J gene TRBJ1-5; the D is unclear. Looked up from germline, CDR1 is KGHSH and CDR2 is LQKENI. The CDR3 extends over 13 amino acids. V was trimmed by 2 bases and J by 3 bases, leaving 5 bases between them. In DNA, the CDR3 is TGTGCCAGCTCACCAAAGGACAATCAGCCCCAGCATTTT. Amino acids: CASSPKDNQPQHF.

V usage is TRBV7-9 and J usage is TRBJ1-4; no definite D call. The ends were cut back, 1 base at V and 5 bases at J, with 8 bases in the middle. The CDR3 has 14 amino acids. In germline, CDR1 is SEHNR, CDR2 FQNEAQ (reference sequence). The CDR3 coding sequence is TGTGCCAGCAGCTTAGTGGGCTCGAATGAAAAACTGTTTTTT. Translation: CASSLVGSNEKLFF.

This chain links TRBV11-3 with TRBJ2-5; the match to TRBD1 covers 7 bases. Per germline, CDR1 SGHNT and CDR2 YENEEA. Unmatched junction bases numbered 8, after V lost 5 bases and J lost 2 bases. The CDR3 is made up of 15 amino acids. DNA of the CDR3: TGTGCCAGCAGCATTGGGACAGATTCACAAGAGACCCAGTACTTC. The encoded protein is CASSIGTDSQETQYF. Complete variable domain (other parts from reference TRBV11-3 and TRBJ2-5): EAGVVQSPRYKIIEKKQPVAFWCNPISGHNTLYWYLQNLGQGPELLIRYENEEAVDDSQLPKDRFSAERLKGVDSTLKIQPAELGDSAVYLCASSIGTDSQETQYFGPGTRLLVL.

The DNA for the CDR3 is TGTGCCAGCAGCGTAGATCCTAGACGAGAAGCAGCTTTCTTT. It yields the protein CASSVDPRREAAFF. The chain combines TRBV9 with TRBJ1-1; D remains ambiguous. The germline V gene encodes CDR1 SGDLS and CDR2 YYNGEE. Trimming took off 0 bases at V and 10 bases at J, with 16 bases between the two ends. The CDR3 contains 14 residues. The variable domain in full, with the rest retrieved from reference TRBV9 and TRBJ1-1, is DSGVTQTPKHLITATGQRVTLRCSPRSGDLSVYWYQQSLDQGLQFLIQYYNGEERAKGNILERFSAQQFPDLHSELNLSSLELGDSALYFCASSVDPRREAAFFGQGTRLTVV.

The V and J genes are TRBV6-2 or TRBV6-3 and TRBJ2-3; 13 bases agree with TRBD2. The CDR3 length is 18 residues. The J segment lost 2 bases and the V segment lost 0 bases, leaving 5 bases of the junction unmatched. CDR1 MNHEY and CDR2 SVGEGT come from the germline V gene. Written as DNA, the CDR3 is TGTGCCAGCAGTTACTCTACCGGACTAGCGGGAGACACAGATACGCAGTATTTT. The encoded protein is CASSYSTGLAGDTDTQYF.

This clone has more than one count but fewer than ten. The chain combines TRBV5-6 with TRBJ2-4; D possibly corresponds to TRBD1 (5 bases). V dropped 4 bases and J dropped 7 bases, with 12 bases sitting between them. Germline lookup yields CDR1 SGHDT and CDR2 YYEEEE. CDR3 size: 13 residues. CDR3 region: CASSQRQRNIQYF. For the CDR3, the DNA is TGTGCCAGCAGCCAAAGACAGAGGAACATTCAGTACTTC.

The chain uses TRBV19 and TRBJ2-5; D remains ambiguous. Germline CDR1 LNHDA, CDR2 SQIVND (reference sequence). CDR3 size: 12 residues. Trimming left V 5 bases short and J 5 bases short, with 9 bases between. The CDR3 sequence: CASSSVGETQYF. CDR3 bases: TGTGCCAGTAGTTCAGTTGGGGAGACCCAGTACTTC.

The chain combines TRBV6-5 with TRBJ1-2, with D perhaps TRBD1 (6 bases). With 6 bases removed from V and 4 bases from J, the gap between germline ends came to 18 bases. CDR1 and CDR2 (germline): MNHEY, SVGAGI. The CDR3 totals 15 residues. The DNA of the CDR3 is TGTGCCAGCAGCCCCCAAGGGGGGGGATTCTATGGCTACACCTTC. Translation: CASSPQGGGFYGYTF.

This chain joins TRBV24-1 and TRBJ2-5; D uncertain. Trimming took off 2 bases at V and 2 bases at J, with 5 bases between the two ends. This CDR3 has 13 residues. Germline-derived CDR1 and CDR2 are KGHDR and SFDVKD. The CDR3 here is CATSDSPQETQYF. CDR3 nucleotide sequence: TGTGCCACCAGTGATTCCCCTCAAGAGACCCAGTACTTC.

The gene calls are TRBV5-1 and TRBJ2-3; no clear D gene. V was pared by 7 bases and J by 1 base, with 4 bases between. Per germline, CDR1 SGHRS and CDR2 YFSETQ. There are 11 residues in the CDR3. The CDR3 nucleotides are TGCGCCAGCCGGCGCACAGATACGCAGTATTTT. This codes for CASRRTDTQYF.

V and J are TRBV5-6 and TRBJ1-5; D is unclear. The length of the CDR3 is 15 residues. V lost 0 bases and J lost 2, with 9 bases in between. Germline assignment: CDR1 SGHDT and CDR2 YYEEEE. The CDR3, as DNA: TGTGCCAGCAGCTTGGCCGTCGGGGGCAATCAGCCCCAGCATTTT. Translating it yields CASSLAVGGNQPQHF.

This clone was observed a single time. This chain uses TRBV4-1 with TRBJ2-1; 7 bases map to TRBD2. Per germline, CDR1 MGHRA and CDR2 YSYEKL. CDR3 length: 15 amino acids. J lost 5 bases, V lost 2 bases, and 6 bases had no gene match. The CDR3 reads CASSQPGTKNNEQFF. DNA of the CDR3: TGCGCCAGCAGCCAACCCGGGACTAAGAACAATGAGCAGTTCTTC.

The chain recombines TRBV29-1 with TRBJ1-1; 10 bases are a match to TRBD1. Losses at the gene ends were 1 base for V and 5 bases for J; bases not matched to a gene: 4. The CDR3 spans 14 residues. The germline V gene encodes CDR1 SQVTM and CDR2 ANQGSEA. The CDR3 is CSVEARTGGTEAFF. The CDR3 DNA reads TGCAGCGTTGAAGCCAGGACAGGGGGGACTGAAGCTTTCTTT.

This CDR3 reads CASSSGTSPNYGYTF. As DNA, the CDR3 is TGTGCCAGCAGTTCGGGGACAAGTCCGAACTATGGCTACACCTTC. The V call is TRBV6-5, the J call TRBJ1-2, with D perhaps TRBD1 (6 bases). CDR1 is MNHEY, CDR2 SVGAGI, per germline. The CDR3 is made up of 15 amino acids. The ends were cut back, 4 bases at V and 2 bases at J, with 14 bases in the middle.

The V gene is TRBV9, the J gene TRBJ2-5, with D maybe TRBD2 (6 bases). CDR1 and CDR2 from the germline V gene are SGDLS and YYNGEE. Trimming left V 3 bases short and J 1 base short, with 16 bases between. This CDR3 is 16 amino acids long. The CDR3 DNA sequence: TGTGCCAGCAGCGACCAGGCGTTGGGGGGCCAAGAGACCCAGTACTTC. Its protein is CASSDQALGGQETQYF.

V and J are TRBV6-2 or TRBV6-3 and TRBJ2-5; 7 bases match TRBD2. Germline loops: CDR1 MNHEY, CDR2 SVGEGT. V lost 5 bases, J lost 5 bases, and 20 bases stayed unmatched. This CDR3 has 18 amino acids. The CDR3 region has the DNA TGTGCCAGCAGTACGATTAAGGTCCCTAGCGGAGGTCGGGAGACCCAGTACTTC. Translation gives CASSTIKVPSGGRETQYF.

The chain couples TRBV5-1 to TRBJ1-2, with TRBD1 identical over 10 bases. V shed 9 bases, J shed 6 bases, and the junction held 11 bases outside the gene matches. Germline values: CDR1 SGHRS, CDR2 YFSETQ. The CDR3 runs 14 residues. The CDR3 protein is CATKPGTGEDGYTF. The CDR3 coding sequence is TGCGCCACAAAACCGGGGACAGGGGAGGATGGCTACACCTTC.

The chain uses TRBV7-2 and TRBJ2-3, with 13 bases matching TRBD2. This CDR3 spans 17 amino acids. Germline CDR1 SGHTA, CDR2 FQGNSA. V dropped 2 bases and J dropped 2; count of bases not matched to a gene: 4. The CDR3 region is CASSLWTSGSSTDTQYF. The DNA for the CDR3 is TGTGCCAGCAGCTTATGGACTAGCGGGAGCTCCACAGATACGCAGTATTTT.

The rearrangement joins TRBV7-2 to TRBJ2-1, with TRBD1 matching 8 bases. After removal of 6 bases from V and 7 bases from J, the junction contained 11 bases not matched to a gene. Germline CDR1 and CDR2: SGHTA and FQGNSA. The CDR3 runs to 15 residues. The CDR3 sequence: CASRDRDRNVNEQFF. CDR3 nucleotides: TGTGCCAGCAGAGACAGGGACAGGAATGTAAATGAGCAGTTCTTC.

This clone was seen a handful of times. The rearrangement links TRBV5-4 to TRBJ1-6; the D is unclear. The germline gives CDR1 SGHNT, CDR2 YYREEE (reference sequence). V was pared by 0 bases and J by 5 bases, with 6 bases between. This CDR3 contains 14 residues. The CDR3 protein is CASSLERNNSPLHF. CDR3 coding DNA: TGTGCCAGCAGCTTGGAACGGAATAATTCACCCCTCCACTTT.

The chain joins TRBV14 to TRBJ2-5; 8 bases match TRBD1. Germline V CDR1 and CDR2: SGHDN, FVKESK. The CDR3 is 15 residues long. Germline trimming cut 2 bases from V and 0 bases from J; bases unmatched to any gene: 2. The DNA of the CDR3 is TGTGCCAGCAGCCAAAGGACAGGGAACCAAGAGACCCAGTACTTC. This encodes CASSQRTGNQETQYF.

V usage is TRBV19 and J usage is TRBJ2-5; D may be TRBD1 or TRBD2 (5 bases each). Germline CDR1 LNHDA, CDR2 SQIVND (reference sequence). Trimming removed 6 bases from V and 5 bases from J, with 19 bases in between. The CDR3 extends over 15 amino acids. Here the CDR3 reads CASSIPIGGGETQYF. For the CDR3, the DNA is TGTGCCAGTAGCATTCCTATTGGGGGTGGGGAGACCCAGTACTTC.

V gene TRBV7-6 combines with J gene TRBJ2-3, with D possibly called TRBD1 or TRBD2 (5 bases each). V was clipped by 5 bases and J by 0 bases, with 12 bases between them. This CDR3 region has 15 residues. Germline assignment: CDR1 SGHVS and CDR2 FNYEAQ. The CDR3 bases are TGTGCCAGCAGCGCCGGGACGGGTAGCACAGATACGCAGTATTTT. Translation: CASSAGTGSTDTQYF.